The clone carrying this TCR beta chain was detected a few times. With 1 base removed from V and 11 bases from J, the gap between germline ends came to 12 bases. This CDR3 is 14 amino acids long. CDR1 is SEHNR and CDR2 is FQNEAQ in the germline V gene (reference sequence). This entry is derived from a study of blood T cell repertoires in COVID-19. TCRdb's copy holds only in-frame clones and misses some; the assay was immunoSEQ multiplex PCR. This table has some 190,000 clones, roughly nine tenths appearing once. This clonotype was sampled from a middle-aged woman with acute COVID-19. This chain uses TRBV7-9 with TRBJ1-6, with D tentatively TRBD1 (6 bases). The sample consisted of PBMCs or T cells enriched from blood (not recorded which). As DNA, the CDR3 is TGTGCCAGCAGCTTAGGGCCAGGGGAGACACCCCTCCACTTT. Translating gives CASSLGPGETPLHF.